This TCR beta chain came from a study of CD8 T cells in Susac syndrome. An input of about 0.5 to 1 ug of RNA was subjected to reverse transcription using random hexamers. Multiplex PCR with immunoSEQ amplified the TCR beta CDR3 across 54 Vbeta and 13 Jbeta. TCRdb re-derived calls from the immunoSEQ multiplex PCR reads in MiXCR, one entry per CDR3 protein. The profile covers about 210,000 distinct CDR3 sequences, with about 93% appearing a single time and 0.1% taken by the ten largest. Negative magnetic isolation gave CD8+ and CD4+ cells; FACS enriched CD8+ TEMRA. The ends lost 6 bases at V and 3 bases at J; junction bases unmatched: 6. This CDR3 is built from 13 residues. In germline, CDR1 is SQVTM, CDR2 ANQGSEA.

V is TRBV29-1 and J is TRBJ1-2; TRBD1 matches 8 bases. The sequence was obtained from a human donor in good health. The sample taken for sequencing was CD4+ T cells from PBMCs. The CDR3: CSVTGALDYGYTF. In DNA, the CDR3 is TGCAGCGTGACAGGGGCGCTAGACTATGGCTACACCTTC.